This TCR beta chain was obtained from a study of identical twins. Overall study findings and caveats: Partly confounded zero-insertion analyses could result from invariant MAIT and iNKT cells. Memory repertoires lacked the insertion deficit that abundant cord blood beta clonotypes showed.

Template switching created a universal primer site, and the cDNA included unique molecular identifiers. One entry per CDR3 protein, called by TCRdb with MiXCR from the 5' RACE reads. The table includes some 330,000 distinct CDR3 sequences, approximately 10% detected once. This clonotype was seen only a few times. Antigen: not known. Sequencing was done on a sample of naive T cells sorted from blood. The TCR was taken from a woman aged 45-59 years in good health.

Here the CDR3 DNA reads TGTGCCAGCAGCTTGTCAGGGAGGTACGAGCAGTACTTC. Its protein is CASSLSGRYEQYF. The chain joins TRBV7-2 to TRBJ2-7; tentatively, D is TRBD2 (6 bases). This CDR3 has 13 residues. Germline CDR1 and CDR2: SGHTA and FQGNSA. V was clipped by 3 bases and J by 4 bases, with 10 bases between them.